The 9 T cell receptor beta chains given below trace back to one sample, sequenced in a study of cytomegalovirus exposure and HLA in healthy donors. Researchers ran the PCR with 60 Vbeta and 13 Jbeta primers. The table came from immunoSEQ multiplex PCR; TCRdb's copy has only in-frame clones and leaves some out. This repertoire includes 150,000 or so clones. Sequencing was done on a sample of PBMCs. Receptor source: a woman in her sixties in good health and CMV-seronegative.

The V and J genes are TRBV6-1 and TRBJ2-7; no definite D call. This CDR3 contains 15 residues. Germline-derived CDR1 and CDR2 are MNHNS and SASEGT. V gave up 3 bases and J gave up 1 base, with 13 bases separating them. The CDR3, as DNA: TGTGCCAGCAGTGAGCGGCGGTTCAGATCCTACGAGCAGTACTTC. Protein product: CASSERRFRSYEQYF.

The chain is built from TRBV9 and TRBJ1-1; maybe TRBD1 (6 bases). V was pared by 2 bases and J by 4 bases, with 15 bases between. The germline gives CDR1 SGDLS, CDR2 YYNGEE. The CDR3 runs to 15 residues. The CDR3 DNA reads TGTGCCAGCAGCGTTCAGGCCGGGGGGGCCACTGAAGCTTTCTTT. Translated, it gives CASSVQAGGATEAFF.

The J gene is TRBJ1-3, the V gene TRBV5-1, with 10 bases lining up with TRBD1. The V and J ends lost 4 bases and 0 bases, in that order; junction bases with no gene match: 1. The CDR3 sequence is 15 residues long. Germline-derived CDR1 and CDR2 are SGHRS and YFSETQ. The CDR3 nucleotides read TGCGCCAGCAGCCGGGACAGGGGCTCTGGAAACACCATATATTTT. Protein product: CASSRDRGSGNTIYF. The full variable domain, rest sourced from reference TRBV5-1 and TRBJ1-3, is KAGVTQTPRYLIKTRGQQVTLSCSPISGHRSVSWYQQTPGQGLQFLFEYFSETQRNKGNFPGRFSGRQFSNSRSEMNVSTLELGDSALYLCASSRDRGSGNTIYFGEGSWLTVV.

The chain carries TRBV5-6 and TRBJ2-1, with D tentatively TRBD2 (6 bases). The V end lost 3 bases, the J end lost 4 bases, and 14 bases lay between the germline ends. The germline V gene encodes CDR1 SGHDT and CDR2 YYEEEE. The CDR3 is made up of 15 amino acids. The CDR3 nucleotides read TGTGCCAGCAGCTCCCCCACTGGGAGGTACAATGAGCAGTTCTTC. Residues: CASSSPTGRYNEQFF. The full variable domain, with the rest looked up from reference TRBV5-6 and TRBJ2-1, is DAGVTQSPTHLIKTRGQQVTLRCSPKSGHDTVSWYQQALGQGPQFIFQYYEEEERQRGNFPDRFSGHQFPNYSSELNVNALLLGDSALYLCASSSPTGRYNEQFFGPGTRLTVL.

The CDR3 sequence is CASSSLAAGYEQYF. CDR3 coding DNA: TGCGCCAGCAGCTCCTTAGCGGCCGGGTACGAGCAGTACTTC. J is TRBJ2-7 and V is TRBV5-1, with D perhaps TRBD2 (6 bases). Deletions cut 3 bases from V and 4 bases from J, with 14 bases between. The CDR3 runs to 14 residues. Germline loops: CDR1 SGHRS, CDR2 YFSETQ. The complete variable domain, with remaining parts taken from reference TRBV5-1 and TRBJ2-7, reads KAGVTQTPRYLIKTRGQQVTLSCSPISGHRSVSWYQQTPGQGLQFLFEYFSETQRNKGNFPGRFSGRQFSNSRSEMNVSTLELGDSALYLCASSSLAAGYEQYFGPGTRLTVT.

Here the CDR3 DNA reads TGTGCCAGCAGCTCTTCGACAGCGGGGTGGGAGCTGTTTTTT. This codes for CASSSSTAGWELFF. The chain couples TRBV7-3 to TRBJ2-2, with 7 bases aligning to TRBD2. The CDR3 runs 14 residues. V lost 4 bases, J lost 9 bases, and 8 bases stayed unmatched. CDR1 and CDR2 from the germline V gene are SGHTA and FQGTGA. The full variable domain, in which reference TRBV7-3 and TRBJ2-2 provide the parts outside the CDR3, is GAGVSQTPSNKVTEKGKYVELRCDPISGHTALYWYRQSLGQGPEFLIYFQGTGAADDSGLPNDRFFAVRPEGSVSTLKIQRTERGDSAVYLCASSSSTAGWELFFGEGSRLTVL.

The genes are TRBV19 and TRBJ1-2; no clear D gene. Per germline, CDR1 LNHDA and CDR2 SQIVND (reference sequence). The CDR3 contains 12 residues. V was trimmed by 3 bases and J by 0 bases, leaving 2 bases between them. The CDR3 nucleotides are TGTGCCAGTAGTATTACTAACTATGGCTACACCTTC. The encoded protein is CASSITNYGYTF.

This chain links TRBV7-8 with TRBJ2-7, with 8 bases matching TRBD2. The trim removed 5 bases at V and 2 bases at J, leaving 8 bases unmatched. The length of the CDR3 is 15 residues. Per the germline V gene, CDR1 is SGHVS and CDR2 is FQNEAQ. CDR3 sequence reads: CASSPAGAKTYEQYF. In DNA form, the CDR3 reads TGTGCCAGCAGCCCAGCGGGAGCCAAGACCTACGAGCAGTACTTC.

The rearrangement links TRBV4-1 to TRBJ1-1; D might be TRBD1 (5 bases). Deletions cut 4 bases from V and 0 bases from J, with 18 bases between. The CDR3 loop spans 17 amino acids. The germline V gene encodes CDR1 MGHRA and CDR2 YSYEKL. CDR3 nucleotides: TGCGCCAGCAGCCCCATAACAGCGGGGGGTTTGAACACTGAAGCTTTCTTT. This gives the protein CASSPITAGGLNTEAFF.